Below are 19 T cell receptor beta chains sequenced from a single sample in a study of identical twins. Each CDR3 protein is one row after TCRdb ran MiXCR on the 5' RACE reads. The data contain around 480,000 distinct CDR3 sequences, approximately 15% of them singletons. The sample was also linked to a second study, of yellow fever vaccine responses in identical twins.

The specimen sequenced was CD4+ T cells sorted from blood. These TCRs come from a woman aged 18-29 years in good health.

This rearrangement joins TRBV19 to TRBJ2-7; 9 bases line up with TRBD2. Germline V gene data show CDR1 as LNHDA and CDR2 as SQIVND (reference sequence). This CDR3 has 17 residues. With V trimmed by 5 bases and J by 6 bases, 17 bases remained unmatched. This CDR3 reads CASSGRANSGSFFEQYF. CDR3 in DNA: TGTGCCAGTAGTGGACGAGCCAATAGCGGGAGCTTTTTCGAGCAGTACTTC.

A few counts support this clonotype. The genes are TRBV6-5 and TRBJ2-7; TRBD1 aligns across 8 bases. Germline values: CDR1 MNHEY, CDR2 SVGAGI. Trimming at V came to 0 bases and at J to 4 bases, leaving 8 bases not matched to a gene. The CDR3 covers 16 residues. The CDR3 reads CASSYSRTGSGYEQYF. The DNA of the CDR3 is TGTGCCAGCAGTTACTCCCGGACAGGGTCGGGATACGAGCAGTACTTC.

In its sample, this clonotype was seen a few times. The chain couples TRBV5-1 to TRBJ2-7; unclear D gene. The CDR3 length is 16 residues. The V and J ends lost 3 bases and 6 bases respectively, with 22 bases between them. The germline V gene has CDR1 SGHRS and CDR2 YFSETQ. In DNA, the CDR3 is TGCGCCAGCAGCTCGGACCTCCCTGGTTCTTTCCGCGAGCAGTACTTC. This translates into CASSSDLPGSFREQYF.

This clonotype was observed a handful of times. The chain employs TRBV20-1 and TRBJ2-5, with D uncertain. Trimming removed 8 bases from V and 5 bases from J, with 18 bases in between. The germline V gene has CDR1 DFQATT and CDR2 SNEGSKA (reference sequence). The CDR3 is 13 amino acids. CDR3 in amino acids: CSIDSRHEETQYF. The CDR3 region has the DNA TGCAGTATCGATTCCAGGCACGAGGAGACCCAGTACTTC.

The chain links TRBV6-1 to TRBJ1-1; D possibly corresponds to TRBD1 (6 bases). Trimming cost V 4 bases and J 4 bases, with 13 bases left between them. From germline, CDR1 is MNHNS and CDR2 SASEGT. The length of the CDR3 is 14 residues. CDR3 sequence (DNA): TGTGCCAGCAGTGTACAGGGTATAGCCACTGAAGCTTTCTTT. As protein: CASSVQGIATEAFF.

The chain joins TRBV9 to TRBJ2-3, with a weak D call TRBD2 (6 bases). Per germline, CDR1 SGDLS and CDR2 YYNGEE. The CDR3 consists of 16 residues. V lost 0 bases to trimming and J lost 1 base, with 12 bases between them. CDR3 in DNA: TGTGCCAGCAGCGTAGGAAGGATAGCGGGCACAGATACGCAGTATTTT. Protein sequence: CASSVGRIAGTDTQYF.

There are a few counts of this clonotype. V gene TRBV10-2 combines with J gene TRBJ2-5, with TRBD2 identical over 13 bases. This CDR3 has 15 residues. Trimming cost V 9 bases and J 4 bases; bases outside gene matches: 8. From germline, CDR1 is WSHSY and CDR2 SAAADI. The CDR3 protein is CASLTSGRSGETQYF. As DNA, the CDR3 is TGCGCCAGTTTGACTAGCGGGAGGTCGGGAGAGACCCAGTACTTC.

For the CDR3, the DNA is TGTGCCACCAGCGGGGGTTCCTACAATGAGCAGTTCTTC. Its protein product is CATSGGSYNEQFF. The chain links TRBV24-1 to TRBJ2-1, with a tentative D call TRBD2 (6 bases). V shed 7 bases and J shed 1 base, with 7 bases lying between them. The germline V gene has CDR1 KGHDR and CDR2 SFDVKD. The CDR3 loop spans 13 amino acids.

CDR3 sequence (DNA): TGCGCCAGCAGCTCCCGGTGGGCACCTAGCACAGATACGCAGTATTTT. Its protein product is CASSSRWAPSTDTQYF. The rearrangement joins TRBV5-1 to TRBJ2-3, with D unclear. Germline CDR1 is SGHRS and CDR2 is YFSETQ. This CDR3 is 16 amino acids long. V shed 3 bases and J shed 0 bases, with 14 bases lying between them.

V and J are TRBV9 and TRBJ2-7; possible D gene TRBD1, 6 bases. V was cut by 3 bases and J by 0 bases, with 13 bases left in between. Germline assignment: CDR1 SGDLS and CDR2 YYNGEE. The CDR3 runs to 15 residues. The CDR3 protein is CASSESTGSSYEQYF. CDR3 in DNA: TGTGCCAGCAGCGAGAGTACAGGGAGCTCCTACGAGCAGTACTTC. Variable domain in full (rest from reference TRBV9 and TRBJ2-7): DSGVTQTPKHLITATGQRVTLRCSPRSGDLSVYWYQQSLDQGLQFLIQYYNGEERAKGNILERFSAQQFPDLHSELNLSSLELGDSALYFCASSESTGSSYEQYFGPGTRLTVT.

The chain combines TRBV24-1 with TRBJ2-5; perhaps TRBD1 as D (6 bases). Looked up from germline, CDR1 is KGHDR and CDR2 is SFDVKD. This CDR3 region has 15 residues. V lost 3 bases to trimming and J lost 2 bases, with 12 bases between them. The CDR3 DNA follows: TGTGCCACCAGTGATCCGAGGGACAAGCAAGAGACCCAGTACTTC. Amino acids: CATSDPRDKQETQYF.

The genes are TRBV25-1 and TRBJ2-4, with D possibly matching TRBD2 (7 bases). Trimming left V 6 bases short and J 9 bases short, with 30 bases between. This CDR3 region has 18 residues. The germline V gene encodes CDR1 MGHDK and CDR2 SYGVNS. For the CDR3, the DNA is TGTGCCAGCAGCCCTAGACCAGGAAAAACGGGGGGCCGGGGCATTCAGTACTTC. Its protein is CASSPRPGKTGGRGIQYF.

A few counts support this clonotype. The chain employs TRBV4-1 and TRBJ2-2; possibly TRBD2 for D (5 bases). V was shortened by 0 bases and J by 13 bases, with 18 bases between the two germline ends. The CDR3 contains 15 residues. The germline V gene encodes CDR1 MGHRA and CDR2 YSYEKL. The CDR3 nucleotides read TGCGCCAGCAGCCAAGAGGAGGATAGAACCAGAGGGCTGTTTTTT. It specifies CASSQEEDRTRGLFF.

This clonotype has just a few counts. The chain has TRBV5-1 and TRBJ1-4, with D hard to call. Germline V gives CDR1 SGHRS, CDR2 YFSETQ. Trimming took 9 bases from V and 4 from J, leaving 16 bases between them. The CDR3 has 14 residues. The DNA for the CDR3 is TGCGCCAACCCGGAGACACGGAGTAATGAAAAACTGTTTTTT. It codes for CANPETRSNEKLFF.

The rearrangement links TRBV11-2 to TRBJ2-3, with 11 bases that match TRBD2. Germline V gene sequence: CDR1 SGHAT, CDR2 FQNNGV. J gave up 1 base and V 4 bases, and 10 bases lay outside the gene matches. The length of the CDR3 is 18 residues. CDR3: CASSSRLAGRVGTDTQYF. CDR3 nucleotide sequence: TGTGCCAGCAGCTCTCGACTAGCGGGGAGGGTGGGCACAGATACGCAGTATTTT.

The chain combines TRBV5-1 with TRBJ2-6, with a weak D call TRBD1 (6 bases). The CDR3 loop spans 17 amino acids. Germline V gene data show CDR1 as SGHRS and CDR2 as YFSETQ. Deletions cut 0 bases from V and 0 bases from J, with 10 bases between. This chain's CDR3 is CASSLGTAFSGANVLTF. The CDR3 DNA sequence: TGCGCCAGCAGCTTGGGGACAGCTTTCTCTGGGGCCAACGTCCTGACTTTC.

The chain uses TRBV6-2 or TRBV6-3 and TRBJ2-2; D unresolved. The CDR3 totals 13 residues. The germline CDR1 and CDR2 sequences are MNHEY and SVGEGT. Trimming shortened V by 4 bases and J by 4 bases, and 7 bases separated the two germline ends. Here the CDR3 DNA reads TGTGCCAGCAGTTGGATGGTCACCGGGGAGCTGTTTTTT. This codes for CASSWMVTGELFF.

In this sample, this clonotype turned up a few times. The chain joins TRBV10-3 to TRBJ2-7, with D perhaps matching TRBD1 (5 bases). Germline V lookup: CDR1 ENHRY, CDR2 SYGVKD. V shed 7 bases and J shed 1 base, with 17 bases lying between them. The CDR3 covers 15 residues. CDR3 sequence (DNA): TGTGCCATCAAGACCGCAGGGATTTCATCCTACGAGCAGTACTTC. This translates into CAIKTAGISSYEQYF.

This clonotype was observed a handful of times. This sequence joins TRBV4-1 and TRBJ1-3; 9 bases map to TRBD1. The CDR3 runs 16 residues. Germline-derived CDR1 and CDR2 are MGHRA and YSYEKL. J lost 2 bases, V lost 1 base, and 3 bases had no gene match. CDR3 sequence reads: CASSQVGDRAGNTIYF. CDR3 DNA sequence: TGCGCCAGCAGCCAAGTTGGGGACAGGGCTGGAAACACCATATATTTT.